A selection of T cell receptor beta chains follows, all from one sample in a study of cytomegalovirus exposure and HLA in healthy donors. Clones were sequenced by immunoSEQ multiplex PCR, and TCRdb holds only the in-frame ones, with some missing. The sample has roughly 82,000 clones, over 60% seen once. What was sequenced was PBMCs. Receptor source: a woman aged 40-49 years in good health and CMV-seropositive. Each CDR3 is given with its conserved first and last residue. A D gene is named only where the DNA matches it firmly. Some rows have no size entry. The others give once, few or many, or a class for an expanded clone.

j_gene,abundance,v_gene,d_gene,CDR3aa,CDR3nt
TRBJ2-2,once,TRBV6-1,TRBD1,CASSEPPGGKGGELFF,TGTGCCAGCAGTGAACCTCCAGGGGGCAAGGGCGGGGAGCTGTTTTTT
TRBJ2-1,.,TRBV29-1,.,CSVEVLGDKPQQFF,TGCAGCGTCGAAGTGCTGGGGGACAAGCCCCAGCAGTTCTTC
TRBJ2-3,.,TRBV5-1,.,CASRGGFTDTQYF,TGCGCCAGCAGAGGAGGGTTCACAGATACGCAGTATTTT
TRBJ1-1,few,TRBV19,.,CASSQVRDTEAFF,TGTGCCAGTAGTCAGGTGAGGGACACTGAAGCTTTCTTT
TRBJ1-2,.,TRBV30,.,CAWSSLGGGRDNYGYPF,TGTGCCTGGAGTTCCCTTGGTGGCGGGAGGGACAACTATGGCTACCCCTTC
TRBJ1-5,.,TRBV28,TRBD1,CATSGGWGNQPQHF,TGTGCTACGTCAGGGGGCTGGGGCAATCAGCCCCAGCATTTT
TRBJ1-4,.,TRBV27,.,CASSYRVGEKLFF,TGTGCCAGCAGTTACAGGGTGGGTGAAAAACTGTTTTTT
TRBJ1-5,.,TRBV25-1,TRBD1,CASSVGQGFGQPQHF,TGTGCCAGCAGCGTGGGACAGGGGTTCGGTCAGCCCCAGCATTTT
TRBJ1-1,.,TRBV30,.,CAWSKKGPGEAFF,TGTGCCTGGAGTAAGAAAGGTCCAGGTGAAGCTTTCTTT
TRBJ2-2,.,TRBV7-8,.,CASSLVRAAGGTGELFF,TGTGCCAGCAGCTTAGTAAGGGCAGCCGGGGGCACCGGGGAGCTGTTTTTT
TRBJ1-5,.,TRBV6-1,TRBD1,CASSEQTGGNQPQHF,TGTGCCAGCAGTGAGCAGACAGGGGGGAATCAGCCCCAGCATTTT
TRBJ2-5,.,TRBV4-1,.,CASSPSWDTRKTQYF,TGCGCCAGCAGCCCTTCTTGGGACACCAGGAAGACCCAGTACTTC
TRBJ1-5,.,TRBV7-9,.,CASSFGGNQPQHF,TGTGCCAGCAGCTTCGGGGGGAATCAGCCCCAGCATTTT
TRBJ2-5,.,TRBV5-3,TRBD2,CARRVAGNQETQYF,TGTGCCAGAAGGGTAGCGGGAAACCAAGAGACCCAGTACTTC
TRBJ1-1,.,TRBV30,.,CAWSVPPGSISGAFF,TGTGCCTGGAGTGTCCCCCCGGGTAGTATCTCTGGAGCTTTCTTT
TRBJ2-7,.,TRBV2,.,CASRVDSLAINEQYF,TGTGCCAGCAGGGTGGACAGTCTGGCTATTAACGAGCAGTACTTC
TRBJ2-1,.,TRBV15,.,CATSPRTLESNEQFF,TGTGCCACCAGCCCCCGCACTCTAGAGTCCAATGAGCAGTTCTTC
TRBJ2-1,.,TRBV5-1,.,CASSSNNEQFF,TGCGCCAGCAGCAGCAACAATGAGCAGTTCTTC
TRBJ1-1,few,TRBV6-5,.,CASSRQINTEAFF,TGTGCCAGCAGTCGACAGATCAACACTGAAGCTTTCTTT
TRBJ1-2,.,TRBV29-1,TRBD1,CSVERGPYGYTF,TGCAGCGTTGAGAGGGGGCCCTATGGCTACACCTTC
TRBJ1-2,.,TRBV6-5,TRBD1,CASSRRDRGAGYTF,TGTGCCAGCAGCCGGCGGGACAGGGGCGCTGGCTACACCTTC
TRBJ2-7,few,TRBV7-8,.,CASSFTGSSYEQYF,TGTGCCAGCAGCTTTACAGGGTCATCCTACGAGCAGTACTTC
TRBJ2-1,.,TRBV5-1,.,CASSWNWDSNNEQFF,TGCGCCAGCAGCTGGAATTGGGACTCAAACAATGAGCAGTTCTTC
TRBJ1-6,.,TRBV6-1,.,CASSQQGGNSPLHF,TGTGCCAGCAGTCAACAGGGCGGTAATTCACCCCTCCACTTT
TRBJ2-1,.,TRBV5-6,.,CASSFVQISYNEQFF,TGTGCCAGCAGCTTTGTCCAGATCTCCTACAATGAGCAGTTCTTC
TRBJ2-1,.,TRBV7-6,.,CASARSRTSGLNEQFF,TGTGCCAGCGCAAGGTCCCGTACGAGCGGCCTCAATGAGCAGTTCTTC
TRBJ1-2,once,TRBV28,TRBD1,CASSTTGGTGGHRDGYTF,TGTGCCAGCAGTACAACCGGTGGGACAGGGGGCCACCGGGATGGCTACACCTTC
TRBJ2-5,.,TRBV10-3,TRBD2,CAISDLAGGETQYF,TGTGCCATCAGTGACCTAGCGGGGGGGGAGACCCAGTACTTC
TRBJ2-5,few,TRBV5-1,TRBD2,CASSSTPLATETQYF,TGCGCCAGCAGCTCCACCCCACTAGCGACGGAGACCCAGTACTTC
TRBJ2-1,.,TRBV15,.,CATSRDTQGLIWNEQFF,TGTGCCACCAGCAGAGATACGCAGGGGCTCATCTGGAATGAGCAGTTCTTC
TRBJ1-1,.,TRBV15,.,CATSRSRNTEAFF,TGTGCCACCAGCAGATCTAGGAACACTGAAGCTTTCTTT
TRBJ1-3,.,TRBV5-4,.,CASSLNEGFSGNTIYF,TGTGCCAGCAGCTTGAATGAGGGATTCTCTGGAAACACCATATATTTT
TRBJ1-2,.,TRBV6-1,.,CASTEGGTNYGYTF,TGTGCCAGCACCGAAGGGGGAACAAACTATGGCTACACCTTC
TRBJ1-2,.,TRBV5-1,.,CASSLEVLAGANYGYTF,TGCGCCAGCAGCTTGGAGGTACTCGCCGGAGCTAACTATGGCTACACCTTC
TRBJ2-3,.,TRBV27,TRBD1,CASSFPSGTGSTDTQYF,TGTGCCAGCAGTTTCCCCTCCGGGACAGGGAGCACAGATACGCAGTATTTT
TRBJ1-3,.,TRBV30,.,CAWSLLSGNTIYF,TGTGCCTGGTCCCTCCTCTCTGGAAACACCATATATTTT
TRBJ1-5,few,TRBV30,.,CAWSALGTRQPQHF,TGTGCCTGGAGTGCCTTGGGGACACGGCAGCCCCAGCATTTT
TRBJ1-5,few,TRBV5-4,TRBD1,CASSFGTGEPQHF,TGTGCCAGCAGCTTTGGGACAGGGGAACCCCAGCATTTT
TRBJ2-3,.,TRBV11-2,TRBD2,CASSSRTSGGTDTQYF,TGTGCCAGCAGCTCTCGGACTAGCGGGGGCACAGATACGCAGTATTTT
TRBJ2-7,.,TRBV6-5,TRBD2,CASSYSRAGGDEQYF,TGTGCCAGCAGTTACTCGAGGGCGGGGGGGGACGAGCAGTACTTC
TRBJ1-2,.,TRBV6-6,.,CASRRGDGNGYTF,TGTGCCAGCAGACGGGGGGACGGTAATGGCTACACCTTC
TRBJ1-5,.,TRBV6-5,TRBD1,CASSPDRGNQPQHF,TGTGCCAGCAGCCCCGACAGGGGCAATCAGCCCCAGCATTTT
TRBJ1-2,.,TRBV9,.,CASSREPDGYTF,TGTGCCAGCAGCCGGGAACCCGATGGCTACACCTTC
TRBJ1-3,.,TRBV12-5,.,CASCRSGNTIYF,TGTGCTAGTTGTCGCTCTGGAAACACCATATATTTT
TRBJ1-1,.,TRBV4-1,.,CASSQEGVTEAFF,TGCGCCAGCAGCCAAGAAGGGGTGACTGAAGCTTTCTTT
TRBJ1-2,.,TRBV9,.,CASSVAGYGYTF,TGTGCCAGCAGCGTAGCGGGCTATGGCTACACCTTC
TRBJ1-1,.,TRBV29-1,TRBD1,CSASFGTGDTEAFF,TGCAGCGCCTCGTTCGGGACAGGGGACACTGAAGCTTTCTTT
TRBJ1-2,.,TRBV15,TRBD1,CATSSLTGGGGYTF,TGTGCCACCAGCAGTTTAACAGGGGGGGGTGGCTACACCTTC